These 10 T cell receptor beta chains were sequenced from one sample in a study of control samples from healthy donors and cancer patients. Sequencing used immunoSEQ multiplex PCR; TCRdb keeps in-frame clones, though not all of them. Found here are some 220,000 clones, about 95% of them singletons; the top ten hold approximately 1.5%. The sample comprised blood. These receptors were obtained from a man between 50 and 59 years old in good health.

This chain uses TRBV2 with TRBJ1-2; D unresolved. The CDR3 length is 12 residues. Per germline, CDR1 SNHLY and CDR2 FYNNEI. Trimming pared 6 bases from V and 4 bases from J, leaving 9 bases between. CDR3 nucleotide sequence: TGTGCCAGCAGCCTCACGCTCTATGGCTACACCTTC. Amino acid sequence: CASSLTLYGYTF.

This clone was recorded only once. The CDR3 sequence is CASSSYGGPGGFGTQYF. The CDR3 DNA follows: TGTGCCAGCAGCTCCTATGGGGGGCCCGGGGGGTTCGGGACCCAGTACTTC. The chain uses TRBV7-9 and TRBJ2-5, with a weak D call TRBD2 (7 bases). The CDR3 runs to 17 residues. The V and J ends lost 4 bases and 7 bases respectively, with 25 bases between them. The germline gives CDR1 SEHNR, CDR2 FQNEAQ (reference sequence).

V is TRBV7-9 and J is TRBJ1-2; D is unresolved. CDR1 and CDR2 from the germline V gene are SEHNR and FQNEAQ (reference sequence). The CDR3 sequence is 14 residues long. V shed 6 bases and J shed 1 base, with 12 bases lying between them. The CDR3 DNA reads TGTGCCAGCAGTGACTCAGGTGGTAACTATGGCTACACCTTC. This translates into CASSDSGGNYGYTF. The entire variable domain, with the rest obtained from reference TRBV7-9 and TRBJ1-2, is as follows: DTGVSQNPRHKITKRGQNVTFRCDPISEHNRLYWYRQTLGQGPEFLTYFQNEAQLEKSRLLSDRFSAERPKGSFSTLEIQRTEQGDSAMYLCASSDSGGNYGYTFGSGTRLTVV.

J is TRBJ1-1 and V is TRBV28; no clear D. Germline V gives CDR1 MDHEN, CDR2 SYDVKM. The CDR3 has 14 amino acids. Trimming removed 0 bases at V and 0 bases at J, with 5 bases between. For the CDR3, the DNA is TGTGCCAGCAGTTTATGGCGGTTGAACACTGAAGCTTTCTTT. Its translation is CASSLWRLNTEAFF.

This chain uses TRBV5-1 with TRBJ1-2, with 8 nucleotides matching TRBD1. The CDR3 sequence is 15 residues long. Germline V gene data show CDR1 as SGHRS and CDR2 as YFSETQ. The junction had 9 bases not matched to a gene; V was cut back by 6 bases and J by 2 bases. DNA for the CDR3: TGCGCCAGCAACCCAGGACAGGGAGGAAACTATGGCTACACCTTC. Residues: CASNPGQGGNYGYTF. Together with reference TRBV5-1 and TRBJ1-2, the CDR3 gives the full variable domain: KAGVTQTPRYLIKTRGQQVTLSCSPISGHRSVSWYQQTPGQGLQFLFEYFSETQRNKGNFPGRFSGRQFSNSRSEMNVSTLELGDSALYLCASNPGQGGNYGYTFGSGTRLTVV.

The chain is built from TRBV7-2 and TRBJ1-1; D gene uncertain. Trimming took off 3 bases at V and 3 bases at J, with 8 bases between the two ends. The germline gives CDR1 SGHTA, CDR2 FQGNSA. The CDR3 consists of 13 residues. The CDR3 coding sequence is TGTGCCAGCAGCTTTCAGAGAGACACTGAAGCTTTCTTT. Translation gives CASSFQRDTEAFF.

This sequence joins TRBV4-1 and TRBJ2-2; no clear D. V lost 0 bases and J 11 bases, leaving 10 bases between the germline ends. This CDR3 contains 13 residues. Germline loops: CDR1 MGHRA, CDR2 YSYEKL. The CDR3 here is CASSQDLGRELFF. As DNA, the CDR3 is TGCGCCAGCAGCCAAGATCTCGGCAGAGAGCTGTTTTTT.

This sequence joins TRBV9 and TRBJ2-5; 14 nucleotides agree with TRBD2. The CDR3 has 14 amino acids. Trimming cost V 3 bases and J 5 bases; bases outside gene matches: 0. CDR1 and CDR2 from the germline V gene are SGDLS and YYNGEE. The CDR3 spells CASSGLAGGETQYF. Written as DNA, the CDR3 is TGTGCCAGCAGCGGACTAGCGGGGGGGGAGACCCAGTACTTC.

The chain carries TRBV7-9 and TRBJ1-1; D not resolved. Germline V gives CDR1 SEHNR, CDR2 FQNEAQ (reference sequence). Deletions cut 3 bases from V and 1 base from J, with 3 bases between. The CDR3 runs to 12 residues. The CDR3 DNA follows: TGTGCCAGCAGCTTCTCGAACACTGAAGCTTTCTTT. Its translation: CASSFSNTEAFF.

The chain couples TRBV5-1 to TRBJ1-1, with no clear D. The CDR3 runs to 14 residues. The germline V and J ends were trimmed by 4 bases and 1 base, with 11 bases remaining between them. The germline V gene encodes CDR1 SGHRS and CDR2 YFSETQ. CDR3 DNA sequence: TGCGCCAGCAGCCGGTTGGGGTCGAACACTGAAGCTTTCTTT. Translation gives CASSRLGSNTEAFF.